The source of this T cell receptor (beta chain) is a study of tissue T cells after allogeneic stem cell transplantation. Study at large: Where cell numbers permitted, CD3+ T cells were sorted from preserved blood and marrow.

Generated by immunoSEQ multiplex PCR, the TCRdb table keeps only in-frame clones and is missing some. The data hold tens of thousands of clones, with over 75% observed a single time. Germline values: CDR1 SNHLY, CDR2 FYNNEI. The CDR3 runs 13 residues. The V gene lost 7 bases and the J gene lost 3 bases, with 12 bases spanning the gap. This chain joins TRBV2 and TRBJ1-1; a weak D match, TRBD1 (6 bases). The sequence was obtained from a woman aged 18 to 55 who later had graft-versus-host disease after an allogeneic stem cell transplant. The sequencing here drew on blood, taken before transplantation. The CDR3 sequence is CASNLGGHTEAFF. For the CDR3, the DNA is TGTGCCAGCAACTTGGGGGGGCACACTGAAGCTTTCTTT.